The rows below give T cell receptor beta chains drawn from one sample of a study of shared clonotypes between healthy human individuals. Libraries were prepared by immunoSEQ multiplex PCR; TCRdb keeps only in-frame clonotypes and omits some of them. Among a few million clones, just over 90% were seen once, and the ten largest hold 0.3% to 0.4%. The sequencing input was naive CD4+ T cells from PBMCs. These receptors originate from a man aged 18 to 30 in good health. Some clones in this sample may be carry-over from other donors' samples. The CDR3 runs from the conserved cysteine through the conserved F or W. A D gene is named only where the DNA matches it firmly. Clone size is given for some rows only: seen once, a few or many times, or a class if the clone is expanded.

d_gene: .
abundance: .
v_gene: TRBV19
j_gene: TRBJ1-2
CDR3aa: CASSIGRQGVMFGYTF
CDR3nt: TGTGCCAGTAGTATAGGCCGACAAGGGGTGATGTTTGGCTACACCTTC

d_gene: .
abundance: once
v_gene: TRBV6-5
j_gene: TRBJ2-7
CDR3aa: CASRTGTYEQYF
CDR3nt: TGTGCCAGCAGAACAGGGACCTACGAGCAGTACTTC

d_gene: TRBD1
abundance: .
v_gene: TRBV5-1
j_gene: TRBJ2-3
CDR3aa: CASSRGQGASTDTQYF
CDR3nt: TGCGCCAGCAGCCGGGGACAGGGGGCTAGCACAGATACGCAGTATTTT

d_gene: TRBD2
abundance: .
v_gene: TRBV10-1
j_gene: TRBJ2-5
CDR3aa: CASSESSSGGQETQYF
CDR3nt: TGCGCCAGCAGTGAGTCCTCTAGCGGGGGACAAGAGACCCAGTACTTC

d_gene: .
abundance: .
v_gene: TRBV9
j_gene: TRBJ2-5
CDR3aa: CASSLGTEGPQYF
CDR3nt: TGTGCCAGCAGCTTAGGGACGGAAGGGCCCCAGTACTTC

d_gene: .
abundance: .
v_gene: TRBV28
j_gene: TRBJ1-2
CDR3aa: CASSPGSGYTF
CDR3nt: TGTGCCAGCAGTCCCGGCAGCGGCTACACCTTC

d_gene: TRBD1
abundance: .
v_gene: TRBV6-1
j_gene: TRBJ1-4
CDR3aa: CASLRDRDFEKLFF
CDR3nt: TGTGCCAGCCTCCGGGACAGGGATTTTGAAAAACTGTTTTTT

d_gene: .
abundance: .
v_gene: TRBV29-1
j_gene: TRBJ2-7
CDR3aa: CSVGSGYEQYF
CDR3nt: TGCAGCGTCGGTTCAGGCTACGAGCAGTACTTC

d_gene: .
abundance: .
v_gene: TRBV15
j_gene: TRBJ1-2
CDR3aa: CATSRDPGAGAYGYTF
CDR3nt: TGTGCCACCAGCAGAGATCCGGGAGCAGGGGCCTATGGCTACACCTTC

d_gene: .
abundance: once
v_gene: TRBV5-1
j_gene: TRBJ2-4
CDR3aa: CASSLETGSLDPYF
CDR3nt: TGCGCCAGCAGCTTGGAGACAGGCTCGCTGGATCCGTACTTC

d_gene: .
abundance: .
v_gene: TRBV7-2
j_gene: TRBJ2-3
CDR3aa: CASSFLADTDTQYF
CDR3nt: TGTGCCAGCAGCTTTTTAGCGGACACAGATACGCAGTATTTT

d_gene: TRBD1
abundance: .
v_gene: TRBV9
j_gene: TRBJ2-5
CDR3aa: CASSVRQGVEETQYF
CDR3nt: TGTGCCAGCAGCGTTCGACAGGGAGTAGAAGAGACCCAGTACTTC

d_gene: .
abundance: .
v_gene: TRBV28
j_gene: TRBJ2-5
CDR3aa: CASSLWAGRQETQYF
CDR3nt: TGTGCCAGCAGTTTATGGGCGGGAAGGCAAGAGACCCAGTACTTC

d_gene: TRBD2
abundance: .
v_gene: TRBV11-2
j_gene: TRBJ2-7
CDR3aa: CASSLVLAGAYEQYF
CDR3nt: TGTGCCAGCAGCTTAGTTCTAGCGGGAGCCTACGAGCAGTACTTC

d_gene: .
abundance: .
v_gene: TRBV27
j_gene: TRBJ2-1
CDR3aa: CASSFLDNEQFF
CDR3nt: TGTGCCAGCAGTTTTTTAGACAATGAGCAGTTCTTC

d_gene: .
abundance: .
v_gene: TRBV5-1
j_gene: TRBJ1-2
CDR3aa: CASSLGLGVNYGYTF
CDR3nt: TGCGCCAGCAGCTTGGGTCTAGGCGTTAACTATGGCTACACCTTC

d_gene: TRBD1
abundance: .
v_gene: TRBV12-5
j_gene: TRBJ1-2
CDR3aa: CASGTGQGARYGYTF
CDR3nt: TGTGCTAGTGGTACCGGACAGGGGGCGCGCTATGGCTACACCTTC

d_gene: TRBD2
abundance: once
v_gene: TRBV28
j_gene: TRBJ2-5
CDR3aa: CASTPSRGGGEQYF
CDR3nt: TGTGCCAGCACCCCCTCGCGGGGGGGAGGGGAGCAGTACTTC

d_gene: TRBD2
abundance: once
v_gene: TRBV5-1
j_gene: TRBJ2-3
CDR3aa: CASSLTSASLDTQYF
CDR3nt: TGCGCCAGCAGCTTGACTAGCGCATCGCTGGATACGCAGTATTTT

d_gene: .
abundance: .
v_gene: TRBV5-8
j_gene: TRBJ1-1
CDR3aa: CASSLPGPAFF
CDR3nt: TGTGCCAGCAGCTTGCCAGGGCCAGCTTTCTTT

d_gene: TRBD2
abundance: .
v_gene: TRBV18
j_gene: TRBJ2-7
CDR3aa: CASSSLADSSYEQYF
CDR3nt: TGTGCCAGCTCATCACTAGCGGATAGCTCCTACGAGCAGTACTTC

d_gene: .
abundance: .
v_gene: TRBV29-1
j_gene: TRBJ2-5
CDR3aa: CSVEVTAGTGKETQYF
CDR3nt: TGCAGCGTGGAGGTAACTGCCGGGACTGGTAAAGAGACCCAGTACTTC

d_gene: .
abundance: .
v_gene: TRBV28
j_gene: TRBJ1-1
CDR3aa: CASSPMTGRTEAFF
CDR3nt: TGTGCCAGCAGTCCAATGACGGGGCGGACTGAAGCTTTCTTT

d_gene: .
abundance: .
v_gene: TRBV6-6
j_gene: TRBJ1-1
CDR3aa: CASSYSGPMNTEAFF
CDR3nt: TGTGCCAGCAGTTACTCCGGACCTATGAACACTGAAGCTTTCTTT

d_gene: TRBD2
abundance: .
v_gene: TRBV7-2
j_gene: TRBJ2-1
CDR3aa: CASTASGSYNEQFF
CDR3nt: TGTGCCAGCACCGCTAGCGGCTCCTACAATGAGCAGTTCTTC

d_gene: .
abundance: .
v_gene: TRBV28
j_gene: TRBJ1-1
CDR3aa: CASSLGDFMNTEAFF
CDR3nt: TGTGCCAGCAGCCTGGGGGATTTTATGAACACTGAAGCTTTCTTT

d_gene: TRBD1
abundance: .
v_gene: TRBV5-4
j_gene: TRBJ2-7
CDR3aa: CASSLGGQGNYEQYF
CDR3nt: TGTGCCAGCAGCTTGGGTGGACAGGGAAACTACGAGCAGTACTTC

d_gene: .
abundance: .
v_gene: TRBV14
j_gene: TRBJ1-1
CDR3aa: CASSQEQNTEAFF
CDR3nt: TGTGCCAGCAGCCAAGAACAGAACACTGAAGCTTTCTTT

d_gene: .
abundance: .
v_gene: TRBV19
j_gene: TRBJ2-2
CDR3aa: CASSIDLGRTGELFF
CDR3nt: TGTGCCAGTAGTATAGATCTGGGAAGGACCGGGGAGCTGTTTTTT

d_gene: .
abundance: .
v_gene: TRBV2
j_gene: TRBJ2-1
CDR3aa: CASSLINEQFF
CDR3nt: TGTGCCAGCAGTCTGATAAATGAGCAGTTCTTC

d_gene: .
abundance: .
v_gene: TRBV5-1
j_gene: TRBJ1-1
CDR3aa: CASRSGPFLKNTEAFF
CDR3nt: TGCGCCAGCCGCTCCGGACCATTCCTAAAGAACACTGAAGCTTTCTTT

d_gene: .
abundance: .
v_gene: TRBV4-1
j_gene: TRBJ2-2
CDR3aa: CASSQAPRWSNTGELFF
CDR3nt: TGCGCCAGCAGCCAAGCCCCCAGGTGGTCGAACACCGGGGAGCTGTTTTTT